A single sample is the source of the 18 T cell receptor beta chains below, sequenced in a study of cytomegalovirus exposure and HLA in healthy donors. The PCR made use of 60 Vbeta and 13 Jbeta primers. Measured with immunoSEQ multiplex PCR; TCRdb has only the in-frame clones, and not every one. The table records roughly 120,000 clones, over 70% of them present only once. The sample taken for sequencing was PBMCs. Source of these receptors: a young woman in good health and CMV-seronegative.

The chain recombines TRBV7-9 with TRBJ2-3, with D unclear. The CDR3 runs 14 residues. Germline CDR1 SEHNR, CDR2 FQNEAQ (reference sequence). V was trimmed by 4 bases and J by 2 bases, leaving 10 bases between them. The CDR3 DNA is TGTGCCAGCAGCTCCCCCTCCTTCACAGATACGCAGTATTTT. Translated: CASSSPSFTDTQYF.

The rearrangement joins TRBV2 to TRBJ2-1; D perhaps matches TRBD1 (5 bases). This CDR3 spans 15 amino acids. V lost 7 bases to trimming and J lost 5 bases, with 18 bases between them. CDR1 and CDR2 from the germline V gene are SNHLY and FYNNEI. In DNA form, the CDR3 reads TGTGCCAGCACCCTCGAGCAGGGTGGGAACAATGAGCAGTTCTTC. It yields the protein CASTLEQGGNNEQFF.

This chain connects TRBV6-1 to TRBJ1-6; 7 bases agree with TRBD1. CDR3 length equals 13 residues. V dropped 8 bases and J dropped 6; count of bases not matched to a gene: 4. Germline CDR1 reads MNHNS; CDR2 reads SASEGT. CDR3 region: CASRDSGNSPLHF. The DNA of the CDR3 is TGTGCCAGCCGGGACAGCGGTAATTCACCCCTCCACTTT.

About this clone itself: At the DNA level, this CDR3 is encoded by other sequences in the same sample as well. The chain couples TRBV9 to TRBJ1-6; 7 nucleotides agree with TRBD1. The CDR3 is 15 residues long. Germline values: CDR1 SGDLS, CDR2 YYNGEE. V trimming: 4 bases; J trimming: 7 bases; junction bases outside the gene matches: 8. The CDR3 spells CASSTRDRGNSPLHF. The CDR3 DNA reads TGTGCCAGCAGCACCCGGGACAGAGGAAATTCACCCCTCCACTTT. The entire variable domain, with the rest obtained from reference TRBV9 and TRBJ1-6, is as follows: DSGVTQTPKHLITATGQRVTLRCSPRSGDLSVYWYQQSLDQGLQFLIQYYNGEERAKGNILERFSAQQFPDLHSELNLSSLELGDSALYFCASSTRDRGNSPLHFGNGTRLTVT.

The rearrangement joins TRBV9 to TRBJ1-1, with 8 bases that match TRBD1. The V segment lost 4 bases and the J segment 3 bases; nucleotides outside the gene matches: 5. The CDR3 is 14 residues long. CDR1 and CDR2 (germline): SGDLS, YYNGEE. CDR3 coding DNA: TGTGCCAGCAGCTCGGACAGGGCGGACACTGAAGCTTTCTTT. It yields the protein CASSSDRADTEAFF.

The V gene is TRBV15, the J gene TRBJ1-2; no definite D call. The CDR3 has 15 amino acids. CDR1 is LNHNV and CDR2 is YYDKDF in the germline V gene (reference sequence). V dropped 1 base and J dropped 0 bases, with 9 bases sitting between them. In DNA, the CDR3 is TGTGCCACCAGCAGAGCTCGAGAGCCTAACTATGGCTACACCTTC. Translating it yields CATSRAREPNYGYTF. Full variable domain (missing parts from reference TRBV15 and TRBJ1-2): DAMVIQNPRYQVTQFGKPVTLSCSQTLNHNVMYWYQQKSSQAPKLLFHYYDKDFNNEADTPDNFQSRRPNTSFCFLDIRSPGLGDTAMYLCATSRAREPNYGYTFGSGTRLTVV.

The J gene is TRBJ2-1, the V gene TRBV6-1, with TRBD1 matching over 9 bases. V shed 6 bases and J 8 bases; nucleotides not matched to a gene: 11. CDR1 and CDR2 from the germline V gene are MNHNS and SASEGT. This CDR3 contains 15 residues. Here the CDR3 DNA reads TGTGCCAGCAGCTCATCCGGGACAGGGTGGTATGAGCAGTTCTTC. As protein: CASSSSGTGWYEQFF.

The chain uses TRBV9 and TRBJ1-3; 7 bases match TRBD1. J lost 4 bases, V lost 2 bases, and 3 bases had no gene match. The CDR3 sequence is 14 residues long. Germline lookup yields CDR1 SGDLS and CDR2 YYNGEE. Written as DNA, the CDR3 is TGTGCCAGCAGCGTCAGGGGGGCGGGAAACACCATATATTTT. It translates to CASSVRGAGNTIYF.

The chain is built from TRBV9 and TRBJ1-1; no definite D call. Germline values: CDR1 SGDLS, CDR2 YYNGEE. V was trimmed by 4 bases and J by 1 base, leaving 14 bases between them. The CDR3 covers 15 residues. This CDR3 reads CASSPQAYWNTEAFF. The DNA of the CDR3 is TGTGCCAGCAGCCCTCAAGCATATTGGAACACTGAAGCTTTCTTT.

The genes are TRBV7-9 and TRBJ2-7; D not resolved. CDR3 length: 13 amino acids. Germline loops: CDR1 SEHNR, CDR2 FQNEAQ (reference sequence). V was shortened by 1 base and J by 7 bases, with 11 bases between the two germline ends. As DNA, the CDR3 is TGTGCCAGCAGCTTAGACGCTGGAGATGAGCAGTACTTC. Amino acids: CASSLDAGDEQYF.

This clone occurred a few times. The chain combines TRBV5-1 with TRBJ2-5, with 9 bases matching TRBD1. Judging by the DNA end, TRBJ2-7 fits better; the J call may be wrong. Germline V gives CDR1 SGHRS, CDR2 YFSETQ. CDR3 length: 14 amino acids. The CDR3 sequence: CASSPGQGFYEQYF. CDR3 nucleotide sequence: TGCGCCAGCAGCCCGGGACAGGGATTCTACGAGCAGTACTTC.

The rearrangement joins TRBV7-9 to TRBJ1-2; 9 bases map to TRBD1. The ends lost 4 bases at V and 2 bases at J; junction bases unmatched: 11. This CDR3 spans 17 amino acids. The germline CDR1 and CDR2 sequences are SEHNR and FQNEAQ (reference sequence). The CDR3 spells CASSSLLRTGGNYGYTF. The CDR3 DNA reads TGTGCCAGCAGCTCCCTTCTCAGAACAGGGGGCAACTATGGCTACACCTTC. Drawing the rest from reference TRBV7-9 and TRBJ1-2, the complete variable domain is DTGVSQNPRHKITKRGQNVTFRCDPISEHNRLYWYRQTLGQGPEFLTYFQNEAQLEKSRLLSDRFSAERPKGSFSTLEIQRTEQGDSAMYLCASSSLLRTGGNYGYTFGSGTRLTVV.

The chain joins TRBV4-2 to TRBJ2-2; TRBD1 matches at 8 bases. The trim removed 4 bases at V and 2 bases at J, leaving 6 bases unmatched. The CDR3 runs to 16 residues. The germline V gene encodes CDR1 LGHNA and CDR2 YNFKEQ. The CDR3 loop reads CASSRSGTGNTGELFF. For the CDR3, the DNA is TGTGCCAGCAGCCGCTCCGGGACAGGTAACACCGGGGAGCTGTTTTTT.

The chain joins TRBV7-2 to TRBJ2-1, with D possibly TRBD2 on 7 matching bases. The CDR3 runs to 15 residues. Trimming left V 1 base short and J 3 bases short, with 10 bases between. From germline, CDR1 is SGHTA and CDR2 FQGNSA. The CDR3 loop is CASSLGGGHYNEQFF. The CDR3 region has the DNA TGTGCCAGCAGCTTAGGCGGGGGCCACTACAATGAGCAGTTCTTC.

This chain joins TRBV15 and TRBJ2-5, with 9 bases that match TRBD1. The J call may be mistaken, given a closer DNA end match to TRBJ2-7. Looked up from germline, CDR1 is LNHNV and CDR2 is YYDKDF (reference sequence). This CDR3 has 13 residues. CDR3 amino acids: CATGTGILYEQYF. The DNA for the CDR3 is TGTGCCACCGGGACAGGGATTCTCTACGAGCAGTACTTC.

This chain uses TRBV19 with TRBJ1-1; 7 bases agree with TRBD1. Germline trimming cut 4 bases from V and 6 bases from J; bases unmatched to any gene: 23. This CDR3 has 19 amino acids. Germline loops: CDR1 LNHDA, CDR2 SQIVND (reference sequence). The CDR3 reads CASSNTVRGPARIYAEAFF. As DNA, the CDR3 is TGTGCCAGTAGTAACACCGTGAGGGGGCCCGCGCGGATATACGCTGAAGCTTTCTTT.

This chain links TRBV30 with TRBJ1-1, with TRBD1 matching 11 bases. Germline trimming cut 5 bases from V and 5 bases from J; bases unmatched to any gene: 10. Germline V gene sequence: CDR1 GTSNPN, CDR2 SVGIG (reference sequence). The CDR3 covers 15 residues. The CDR3 DNA is TGTGCCTGGGACCGCTGGGACAGGGGGAGTACTGAAGCTTTCTTT. It translates to CAWDRWDRGSTEAFF.

The sample holds one count of this clone. This same CDR3 is encoded by further DNA sequences in the sample. V and J are TRBV6-5 and TRBJ2-5; the D is unclear. V gave up 2 bases and J gave up 0 bases, with 10 bases separating them. This CDR3 has 15 amino acids. The germline V gene has CDR1 MNHEY and CDR2 SVGAGI. CDR3 loop: CASSYGRGHQETQYF. CDR3 nucleotide sequence: TGTGCCAGCAGTTACGGCAGAGGCCACCAAGAGACCCAGTACTTC.